This entry describes one TCR beta chain. PBMCs numbering at least 7 million were isolated per sample. The source of the sample is a study of blood T cells in healthy people across ages. The germline V gene has CDR1 SQVTM and CDR2 ANQGSEA. CDR3 length: 14 amino acids. The V segment lost 4 bases and the J segment 5 bases; nucleotides outside the gene matches: 9. For the second PCR, which ran for roughly 7 to 11 cycles, a sample-barcoded 5' primer and a J-beta primer mix were used. One entry per CDR3 protein, called by TCRdb with MiXCR from the 5' RACE reads. The sample lists over 1,500,000 distinct CDR3 sequences, around half occurring once.

The clonotype was recovered from a woman aged 40 to 50 in good health. The chain carries TRBV29-1 and TRBJ1-1; 8 bases fit TRBD1. Sequencing was performed on blood. The CDR3 protein is CSVVGRGPGTEAFF. In DNA, the CDR3 is TGCAGCGTTGTCGGCAGGGGGCCTGGGACTGAAGCTTTCTTT. Together with reference TRBV29-1 and TRBJ1-1, the CDR3 gives the full variable domain: SAVISQKPSRDICQRGTSLTIQCQVDSQVTMMFWYRQQPGQSLTLIATANQGSEATYESGFVIDKFPISRPNLTFSTLTVSNMSPEDSSIYLCSVVGRGPGTEAFFGQGTRLTVV.